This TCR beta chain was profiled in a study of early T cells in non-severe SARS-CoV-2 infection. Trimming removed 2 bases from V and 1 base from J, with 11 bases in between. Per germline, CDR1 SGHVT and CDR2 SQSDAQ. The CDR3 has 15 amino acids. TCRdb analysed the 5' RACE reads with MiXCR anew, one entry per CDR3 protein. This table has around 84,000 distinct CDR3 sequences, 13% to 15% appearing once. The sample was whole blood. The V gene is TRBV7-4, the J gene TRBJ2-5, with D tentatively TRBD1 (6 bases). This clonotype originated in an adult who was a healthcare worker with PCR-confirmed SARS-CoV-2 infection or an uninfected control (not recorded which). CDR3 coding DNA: TGTGCCAGCAGCTTAAGACAGGACCCCCAAGAGACCCAGTACTTC. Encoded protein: CASSLRQDPQETQYF.